Following are 19 T cell receptor beta chains from one sample sequenced in a study of cytotoxic CD8 clonotypes in ibrutinib-treated CLL. The data were produced by immunoSEQ multiplex PCR, yet TCRdb's version contains in-frame clones alone and is incomplete. The sample includes 330,000 or so clones, under 70% of them seen just once. The sequencing used PBMCs, collected after 36 months of ibrutinib treatment. The source is a human donor with chronic lymphocytic leukemia.

This chain links TRBV4-1 with TRBJ2-7; 7 nucleotides align to TRBD2. J lost 2 bases, V lost 5 bases, and 6 bases had no gene match. CDR1 and CDR2 from the germline V gene are MGHRA and YSYEKL. This CDR3 has 14 amino acids. CDR3 residues: CASSARDYTYEQYF. DNA for the CDR3: TGCGCCAGCAGCGCCCGGGACTACACCTACGAGCAGTACTTC.

Worth noting for this clone: This sample includes further DNA sequences coding for the same CDR3. V and J are TRBV9 and TRBJ1-3, with 8 bases lining up with TRBD1. The CDR3 spans 15 residues. Per the germline V gene, CDR1 is SGDLS and CDR2 is YYNGEE. Losses at the gene ends were 3 bases for V and 0 bases for J; bases not matched to a gene: 2. CDR3 in DNA: TGTGCCAGCAGCGCTACAGGGGGCTCTGGAAACACCATATATTTT. Residues: CASSATGGSGNTIYF.

The V and J genes are TRBV29-1 and TRBJ1-2; TRBD1 is a possible D gene (6 bases). The CDR3 runs to 15 residues. V was clipped by 4 bases and J by 4 bases, with 19 bases between them. Germline-derived CDR1 and CDR2 are SQVTM and ANQGSEA. The CDR3 spells CSVVPRLQGTYGYTF. The CDR3 nucleotides read TGCAGCGTTGTCCCCCGTTTACAGGGTACCTATGGCTACACCTTC.

The CDR3 DNA follows: TGTGCCAGCAGTCCTACCCCATCAGGGGGCATCAATGGCTACACCTTC. Translating gives CASSPTPSGGINGYTF. The J gene is TRBJ1-2, the V gene TRBV28, with TRBD1 identical over 8 bases. CDR1 and CDR2 (germline): MDHEN, SYDVKM. This CDR3 has 16 residues. V was clipped by 5 bases and J by 6 bases; unmatched bases: 14.

This rearrangement joins TRBV7-8 to TRBJ2-7; D perhaps matches TRBD2 (5 bases). The V gene's germline CDR1 is SGHVS and CDR2 FQNEAQ. The CDR3 extends over 18 amino acids. V was pared by 1 base and J by 2 bases, with 21 bases between. The CDR3 loop is CASSLGEPWTSEAYEQYF. Here the CDR3 DNA reads TGTGCCAGCAGCTTAGGGGAGCCTTGGACTTCGGAGGCCTACGAGCAGTACTTC.

The chain carries TRBV10-3 and TRBJ2-2; D uncertain. The CDR3 totals 12 residues. Germline loops: CDR1 ENHRY, CDR2 SYGVKD. The ends were cut back, 6 bases at V and 0 bases at J, with 2 bases in the middle. This CDR3 reads CAIRSNTGELFF. CDR3 nucleotides: TGTGCCATCAGGTCGAACACCGGGGAGCTGTTTTTT.

CDR3 sequence reads: CASSKGIQGVNSPLHF. CDR3 in DNA: TGTGCCAGCAGTAAAGGGATACAGGGGGTAAATTCACCCCTCCACTTT. The chain links TRBV6-6 to TRBJ1-6, with TRBD1 matching 8 bases. The length of the CDR3 is 16 residues. Germline loops: CDR1 MNHNY, CDR2 SVGAGI (reference sequence). V was clipped by 5 bases and J by 7 bases; unmatched bases: 10.

This clone appeared a few times. The V call is TRBV12-5, the J call TRBJ1-1; D perhaps matches TRBD1 (5 bases). CDR1 and CDR2 (germline): LGHNT, FRNRAP. The CDR3 is 15 amino acids. V was clipped by 4 bases and J by 3 bases, with 15 bases between them. CDR3 DNA: TGTGCTAGTGGTTCTGGGATCGGGGGGGACACTGAAGCTTTCTTT. It yields the protein CASGSGIGGDTEAFF.

The chain employs TRBV11-2 and TRBJ1-1; D unclear. Germline assignment: CDR1 SGHAT and CDR2 FQNNGV. This CDR3 has 15 residues. V was pared by 1 base and J by 0 bases, with 9 bases between. As DNA, the CDR3 is TGTGCCAGCAGCTTAGCTCCCCAGCTGAACACTGAAGCTTTCTTT. This codes for CASSLAPQLNTEAFF.

Only a few counts were recorded for this clone. The genes are TRBV18 and TRBJ2-7; perhaps TRBD1 as D (5 bases). CDR3 length equals 14 residues. V lost 2 bases and J lost 0, with 8 bases in between. Germline-derived CDR1 and CDR2 are KGHSH and LQKENI. In DNA form, the CDR3 reads TGTGCCAGCTCACCAAAACAGGACTCCTACGAGCAGTACTTC. Its protein product is CASSPKQDSYEQYF.

V gene TRBV6-1 combines with J gene TRBJ1-2; D may be TRBD1 (5 bases). CDR3 size: 13 residues. The ends were cut back, 2 bases at V and 6 bases at J, with 10 bases in the middle. Germline CDR1 reads MNHNS; CDR2 reads SASEGT. The CDR3 DNA is TGTGCCAGCAGTGAACGGGGGGTGGATGGCTACACCTTC. Its translation: CASSERGVDGYTF.

Regarding this clone: Other DNA sequences in this specimen translate into the identical CDR3. V is TRBV19 and J is TRBJ2-3; D ambiguous. Germline V gives CDR1 LNHDA, CDR2 SQIVND (reference sequence). With 1 base removed from V and 3 bases from J, the gap between germline ends came to 5 bases. This CDR3 contains 13 residues. The CDR3 DNA reads TGTGCCAGTAGTATAGGGGGAACAGATACGCAGTATTTT. Translating it yields CASSIGGTDTQYF.

V is TRBV2 and J is TRBJ2-7; 11 bases fit TRBD2. Trimming at V came to 3 bases and at J to 2 bases, leaving 9 bases not matched to a gene. Germline V gene lookup returns CDR1 SNHLY and CDR2 FYNNEI. The CDR3 is 17 residues long. CDR3: CASSEASGRFSTYEQYF. The CDR3 nucleotides are TGTGCCAGCAGTGAGGCTAGCGGGAGGTTCTCGACCTACGAGCAGTACTTC.

The J gene is TRBJ1-2, the V gene TRBV11-2, with TRBD1 as a possible D gene (5 bases). Per germline, CDR1 SGHAT and CDR2 FQNNGV. The CDR3 totals 13 residues. The V gene lost 4 bases and the J gene lost 8 bases, with 14 bases spanning the gap. DNA of the CDR3: TGTGCCAGCAGCTGGGACCCAGGGTCCGGCTACACCTTC. Its translation is CASSWDPGSGYTF.

This chain connects TRBV5-6 to TRBJ1-5; the D is unclear. The germline V gene encodes CDR1 SGHDT and CDR2 YYEEEE. With 2 bases removed from V and 3 bases from J, the gap between germline ends came to 12 bases. The CDR3 runs to 15 residues. Written as DNA, the CDR3 is TGTGCCAGCAGCTTCCTCGGGAGCATCAATCAGCCCCAGCATTTT. It encodes CASSFLGSINQPQHF.

V gene TRBV18 combines with J gene TRBJ1-1; D ambiguous. CDR3 size: 13 residues. V shed 5 bases and J shed 4 bases, with 11 bases lying between them. Germline loops: CDR1 KGHSH, CDR2 LQKENI. The CDR3 here is CASSGYLLTEAFF. The CDR3 DNA sequence: TGTGCCAGCTCAGGTTACCTCCTCACTGAAGCTTTCTTT.

V gene TRBV7-8 combines with J gene TRBJ1-1, with a weak D call TRBD1 (6 bases). This CDR3 comprises 17 residues. V lost 1 base to trimming and J lost 0 bases, with 15 bases between them. From germline, CDR1 is SGHVS and CDR2 FQNEAQ. The CDR3 is CASSLGSQGHVNTEAFF. The CDR3 bases are TGTGCCAGCAGCTTAGGATCGCAGGGACACGTGAACACTGAAGCTTTCTTT.

V usage is TRBV9 and J usage is TRBJ1-4, with D tentatively TRBD1 (6 bases). V lost 2 bases and J 2 bases, leaving 16 bases between the germline ends. Germline CDR1 and CDR2: SGDLS and YYNGEE. The CDR3 is 17 amino acids. CDR3 DNA: TGTGCCAGCAGCGTCGATCCGCCCCAGGGGACTAATGAAAAACTGTTTTTT. Amino acid sequence: CASSVDPPQGTNEKLFF.

The genes are TRBV28 and TRBJ2-5; 8 bases match TRBD1. The DNA matches TRBJ2-7 better at its end, which makes the J call doubtful. The CDR3 loop spans 13 amino acids. The germline CDR1 and CDR2 sequences are MDHEN and SYDVKM. The CDR3 DNA is TGTGCCAGCAGTCGTCCAGGGGGCCGCGAGCAGTACTTC. Protein sequence: CASSRPGGREQYF.